This paragraph reports one T cell receptor beta chain. This entry is derived from a study of blood T cell repertoires in COVID-19. Study-level information: COVID-19 samples from acute and convalescent phases originated in the United States, Italy and Spain.

Trimming shortened V by 1 base and J by 10 bases, and 12 bases separated the two germline ends. In germline, CDR1 is SGDLS, CDR2 YYNGEE. The CDR3 consists of 13 residues. Study processing details: Estimated nucleated cell counts came from reference gene primer amplification. Repertoires were generated with immunoSEQ multiplex PCR, while TCRdb's copy carries only in-frame clones and drops some. V and J calls and clone size follow that table, whereas D and trimming were derived from the DNA. Counted here are fewer than 250,000 clones, around 84% occurring once; the ten biggest clones make up approximately 3%. Self-reported history from a screening survey and questionnaire set each donor's cohort.

This sequence joins TRBV9 and TRBJ2-1; D is ambiguous. This clonotype was sampled from a woman aged 30 to 39 who had recovered from COVID-19. Sequences were obtained from PBMCs or T cells enriched from blood (not recorded which). CDR3 in DNA: TGTGCCAGCAGCGTAAGCGCCCTTACGGAGCAGTTCTTC. Protein sequence: CASSVSALTEQFF.